What follows describes a single TCR beta chain. TCRdb fed the RT-PCR reads into MiXCR, producing one record per CDR3 protein. This table has more than 550,000 distinct CDR3 sequences, 12% to 15% appearing once. The germline gives CDR1 MDHEN, CDR2 SYDVKM. The CDR3 has 14 amino acids. The V gene lost 4 bases and the J gene lost 0 bases, with 8 bases spanning the gap. This TCR was sampled from a female donor in good health, serving as a healthy control. V gene TRBV28 combines with J gene TRBJ2-3; D is uncertain. Sequenced material: memory CD4+ T cells from blood. As DNA, the CDR3 is TGTGCCAGCAGTTCCCACGGAAGCACAGATACGCAGTATTTT. Residues: CASSSHGSTDTQYF. Looking up the rest from reference TRBV28 and TRBJ2-3 gives the full variable domain: DVKVTQSSRYLVKRTGEKVFLECVQDMDHENMFWYRQDPGLGLRLIYFSYDVKMKEKGDIPEGYSVSREKKERFSLILESASTNQTSMYLCASSSHGSTDTQYFGPGTRLTVL.